The sequence of this T cell receptor (beta chain) was determined in a study of blood T cell repertoires in COVID-19. Libraries were prepared by immunoSEQ multiplex PCR; TCRdb keeps only in-frame clonotypes and omits some of them. The sample yields hundreds of thousands of clones, roughly 84% seen once. This CDR3 spans 13 amino acids. The V gene's germline CDR1 is GTSNPN and CDR2 SVGIG (reference sequence). Trimming stripped 0 bases from V and 6 bases from J, with 11 bases between. The sequence was collected from a man between 40 and 49 years old with acute or convalescent COVID-19. The chain couples TRBV30 to TRBJ1-1; D gene ambiguous. Sequenced sample: peripheral blood. CDR3 in amino acids: CAWSVWRGAEAFF. CDR3 in DNA: TGTGCCTGGAGTGTTTGGCGCGGGGCTGAAGCTTTCTTT.